The 14 T cell receptor beta chains below all came from one sample that was sequenced in a study of blood T cells in healthy people across ages. Combining a sample-barcoded 5' primer with a J-beta primer mix, a second PCR ran for roughly 7 to 12 cycles. TCRdb used MiXCR to reprocess the 5' RACE reads, holding one entry per CDR3 protein. The sample shows about 930,000 distinct CDR3 sequences, almost 30% of them seen only once. The sample was also reused in another study, on T cells of mothers and their children.

Specimen: blood. These receptors were taken from a woman between 40 and 50 years old in good health.

Only a few counts were recorded for this clonotype. The V and J genes are TRBV12-3 or TRBV12-4 and TRBJ2-3; maybe TRBD1 (6 bases). Between the trimmed V and J ends, which lost 7 bases and 2 bases, there was a span of 10 bases. The CDR3 has 13 residues. CDR3 bases: TGTGCCAGCATACAGGGCCCCACAGATACGCAGTATTTT. It is translated as CASIQGPTDTQYF.

V and J are TRBV4-3 and TRBJ2-2; no definite D call. The CDR3 sequence is 14 residues long. V was shortened by 6 bases and J by 2 bases, with 10 bases between the two germline ends. Per germline, CDR1 LGHNA and CDR2 YSLEER. The CDR3 protein is CASSLGINTGELFF. CDR3 nucleotides: TGCGCCAGCAGTTTAGGGATTAACACCGGGGAGCTGTTTTTT.

A few counts support this clonotype. The chain employs TRBV2 and TRBJ2-3; 10 bases match TRBD1. V shed 4 bases, J shed 4 bases, and the junction held 5 bases outside the gene matches. The length of the CDR3 is 15 residues. Germline V gene sequence: CDR1 SNHLY, CDR2 FYNNEI. DNA of the CDR3: TGTGCCAGCAGTGGTGGGACAGGGGAGTCAGATACGCAGTATTTT. Translated: CASSGGTGESDTQYF.

This clonotype was counted ten times or more. This sequence joins TRBV6-1 and TRBJ2-6; 8 bases align to TRBD1. From germline, CDR1 is MNHNS and CDR2 SASEGT. The length of the CDR3 is 18 residues. Trimming cost V 6 bases and J 0 bases; bases outside gene matches: 10. The CDR3 loop reads CASRARGQGLSGANVLTF. Here the CDR3 DNA reads TGTGCCAGCAGGGCTAGAGGACAGGGCCTCTCTGGGGCCAACGTCCTGACTTTC.

A few counts support this clonotype. CDR3: CASSPGGLHYNEQFF. Here the CDR3 DNA reads TGTGCCAGCAGTCCGGGGGGTCTCCACTACAATGAGCAGTTCTTC. The chain uses TRBV12-3 or TRBV12-4 and TRBJ2-1, with TRBD2 identical over 7 bases. The CDR3 runs to 15 residues. V lost 5 bases and J lost 3; bases outside the gene matches: 7.

In this sample, this clonotype turned up a few times. V is TRBV11-2 and J is TRBJ1-5; tentative D call: TRBD1 (5 bases). The CDR3 is made up of 15 amino acids. Trimming took off 3 bases at V and 6 bases at J, with 15 bases between the two ends. Germline loops: CDR1 SGHAT, CDR2 FQNNGV. The CDR3 reads CASSLVWGIGQPQHF. The CDR3 DNA reads as TGTGCCAGCAGCTTGGTGTGGGGGATCGGTCAGCCCCAGCATTTT. Combining the CDR3 with reference TRBV11-2 and TRBJ1-5 gives the whole variable domain EAGVAQSPRYKIIEKRQSVAFWCNPISGHATLYWYQQILGQGPKLLIQFQNNGVVDDSQLPKDRFSAERLKGVDSTLKIQPAKLEDSAVYLCASSLVWGIGQPQHFGDGTRLSIL.

This clonotype was found a few times. The chain couples TRBV28 to TRBJ1-1, with D perhaps TRBD1 (5 bases). Trimming left V 7 bases short and J 1 base short, with 13 bases between. Germline V gene sequence: CDR1 MDHEN, CDR2 SYDVKM. The CDR3 is made up of 14 amino acids. The CDR3 nucleotides are TGTGCCAGCACCGCTGGGGGGTGGAACACTGAAGCTTTCTTT. Translating it yields CASTAGGWNTEAFF.

This clonotype has a count of ten or more. The chain recombines TRBV20-1 with TRBJ1-5; D possibly corresponds to TRBD1 (6 bases). The V end was cut by 3 bases, the J end by 2 bases, with 14 bases between. Germline-derived CDR1 and CDR2 are DFQATT and SNEGSKA (reference sequence). The CDR3 contains 15 residues. The chain's CDR3 is CSASYEGEGNQPQHF. For the CDR3, the DNA is TGCAGTGCTAGTTATGAGGGGGAGGGCAATCAGCCCCAGCATTTT.

CDR3 nucleotide sequence: TGTGCCAGCAGCCTGCCGGGGGCAGGGGGCAATGAGCAGTTCTTC. Translated: CASSLPGAGGNEQFF. The chain is built from TRBV5-4 and TRBJ2-1; tentative D call: TRBD1 (7 bases). The length of the CDR3 is 15 residues. Germline V gives CDR1 SGHNT, CDR2 YYREEE (reference sequence). The V end lost 4 bases, the J end lost 6 bases, and 17 bases lay between the germline ends.

This clonotype was counted many times. V usage is TRBV5-1 and J usage is TRBJ2-7; a possible D gene is TRBD1 (5 bases). V was pared by 5 bases and J by 3 bases, with 12 bases between. CDR3 size: 13 residues. CDR1 SGHRS and CDR2 YFSETQ come from the germline V gene. CDR3 sequence reads: CASRKDISYEQYF. CDR3 sequence (DNA): TGCGCCAGCAGGAAGGACATTAGCTACGAGCAGTACTTC.

In this sample, this clonotype turned up a few times. The chain combines TRBV20-1 with TRBJ1-2; D gene ambiguous. The CDR3 covers 13 residues. Germline loops: CDR1 DFQATT, CDR2 SNEGSKA (reference sequence). Between the trimmed V and J ends, which lost 3 bases and 4 bases, there was a span of 12 bases. CDR3 coding DNA: TGCAGTGCTAGTTCCCCAGGATCCTATGGCTACACCTTC. The encoded protein is CSASSPGSYGYTF.

The J gene is TRBJ1-1, the V gene TRBV9; D is uncertain. Germline CDR1 SGDLS, CDR2 YYNGEE. The ends were cut back, 0 bases at V and 4 bases at J, with 10 bases in the middle. The CDR3 length is 14 residues. The CDR3 protein is CASSVAVGSTEAFF. CDR3 in DNA: TGTGCCAGCAGCGTAGCTGTGGGGAGCACTGAAGCTTTCTTT.

The rearrangement links TRBV5-1 to TRBJ2-1; weak D call: TRBD1 (5 bases). With 4 bases removed from V and 5 bases from J, the gap between germline ends came to 13 bases. The CDR3 contains 14 residues. Germline V gives CDR1 SGHRS, CDR2 YFSETQ. DNA for the CDR3: TGCGCCAGCAGCCTAGACAGAGCCGACAATGAGCAGTTCTTC. Protein sequence: CASSLDRADNEQFF.

As concerns this clonotype: Sequence at one end of the junction differs from germline and may be a read error. The chain is built from TRBV28 and TRBJ1-2, with no clear D. The CDR3 is 12 amino acids. Per germline, CDR1 MDHEN and CDR2 SYDVKM. The CDR3, as DNA: TGTGCCAGCAGCCCCTTAGGGTATGGCCACACCTTC. It yields the protein CASSPLGYGHTF.